The next 26 T cell receptor beta chains were all read from a single sample in a study of CD8 T cell repertoires and HIV-1 epitope variants. Antigens of these TCRs are unknown. Data came from immunoSEQ multiplex PCR; TCRdb stores just in-frame clones and leaves some out. Found here are approximately 5,000 clones, roughly 65% of them singletons; the top ten hold approximately 39%. Input material: cultured CD8+ T cells derived from PBMCs. The receptors shown here come from a male donor with HIV.

The CDR3 bases are TGTGCCAGCAGCGTAGACCCACTAGCGGGGGAAACCGGGGAGCTGTTTTTT. It translates to CASSVDPLAGETGELFF. This chain links TRBV9 with TRBJ2-2; 11 nucleotides match TRBD2. CDR3 size: 17 residues. Trimming cost V 0 bases and J 5 bases; bases outside gene matches: 6. Germline V gene lookup returns CDR1 SGDLS and CDR2 YYNGEE. Drawing the rest from reference TRBV9 and TRBJ2-2, the complete variable domain is DSGVTQTPKHLITATGQRVTLRCSPRSGDLSVYWYQQSLDQGLQFLIQYYNGEERAKGNILERFSAQQFPDLHSELNLSSLELGDSALYFCASSVDPLAGETGELFFGEGSRLTVL.

This chain links TRBV29-1 with TRBJ2-3; TRBD2 matches at 10 bases. With V trimmed by 5 bases and J by 1 base, 3 bases remained unmatched. The CDR3 sequence is 14 residues long. Looked up from germline, CDR1 is SQVTM and CDR2 is ANQGSEA. The CDR3 bases are TGCAGCGTTTCCGGGACTAGCGGCACAGATACGCAGTATTTT. It translates to CSVSGTSGTDTQYF.

This clone qualifies as large. V and J are TRBV2 and TRBJ2-1, with D possibly matching TRBD2 (7 bases). From germline, CDR1 is SNHLY and CDR2 FYNNEI. This CDR3 has 14 residues. V was shortened by 3 bases and J by 7 bases, with 13 bases between the two germline ends. CDR3 nucleotide sequence: TGTGCCAGCAGTGAGGGGGGGACATTGAATGAGCAGTTCTTC. It yields the protein CASSEGGTLNEQFF.

This clone was recorded once. The rearrangement links TRBV28 to TRBJ1-1; no definite D call. From germline, CDR1 is MDHEN and CDR2 SYDVKM. This CDR3 has 14 amino acids. Trimming stripped 6 bases from V and 1 base from J, with 12 bases between. The DNA for the CDR3 is TGTGCCAGCAGGCCCCCCCTCCAGAACACTGAAGCTTTCTTT. Protein sequence: CASRPPLQNTEAFF.

The chain has TRBV4-1 and TRBJ2-1; a weak D match, TRBD1 (6 bases). Germline V gives CDR1 MGHRA, CDR2 YSYEKL. With 4 bases removed from V and 1 base from J, the gap between germline ends came to 11 bases. CDR3 size: 15 residues. The CDR3 is CASSRSQGSYNEQFF. The CDR3 region has the DNA TGCGCCAGCAGCCGCTCTCAGGGGTCCTACAATGAGCAGTTCTTC.

This clone was recorded a few times. The rearrangement joins TRBV9 to TRBJ1-4; perhaps TRBD1 as D (6 bases). The CDR3 runs 15 residues. Germline CDR1 reads SGDLS; CDR2 reads YYNGEE. The V end lost 3 bases, the J end lost 8 bases, and 17 bases lay between the germline ends. The CDR3 bases are TGTGCCAGCAGCGAGGGGGGTGACAAAGCAGAAAAACTGTTTTTT. It encodes CASSEGGDKAEKLFF. Full variable domain (missing parts from reference TRBV9 and TRBJ1-4): DSGVTQTPKHLITATGQRVTLRCSPRSGDLSVYWYQQSLDQGLQFLIQYYNGEERAKGNILERFSAQQFPDLHSELNLSSLELGDSALYFCASSEGGDKAEKLFFGSGTQLSVL.

This clone was seen only a few times. The V call is TRBV5-6, the J call TRBJ2-3; D is unresolved. The CDR3 totals 13 residues. The germline V gene has CDR1 SGHDT and CDR2 YYEEEE. V lost 1 base, J lost 1 base, and 4 bases lay in between. This CDR3 reads CASSLTGTDTQYF. CDR3 sequence (DNA): TGTGCCAGCAGCTTGACAGGCACAGATACGCAGTATTTT.

The chain has TRBV4-2 and TRBJ2-1, with TRBD2 identical over 7 bases. The CDR3 runs to 16 residues. CDR1 is LGHNA and CDR2 is YNFKEQ in the germline V gene. Losses at the gene ends were 0 bases for V and 3 bases for J; bases not matched to a gene: 5. CDR3 protein: CASSQEWLADYNEQFF. For the CDR3, the DNA is TGTGCCAGCAGCCAAGAGTGGCTAGCGGACTACAATGAGCAGTTCTTC.

The chain links TRBV27 to TRBJ2-1, with 8 nucleotides matching TRBD2. Germline CDR1 MNHEY, CDR2 SMNVEV (reference sequence). CDR3 length: 14 residues. V lost 7 bases and J lost 9; bases outside the gene matches: 11. The chain's CDR3 is CASIRPGLGREQFF. The CDR3 DNA follows: TGTGCCAGCATTCGACCGGGACTAGGCCGTGAGCAGTTCTTC.

The V and J genes are TRBV4-3 and TRBJ2-1; 7 nucleotides agree with TRBD2. Per germline, CDR1 LGHNA and CDR2 YSLEER. This CDR3 has 14 amino acids. The junction had 2 bases not matched to a gene; V was cut back by 0 bases and J by 6 bases. This chain's CDR3 is CASSQEWGGNEQFF. In DNA, the CDR3 is TGCGCCAGCAGCCAAGAATGGGGGGGCAATGAGCAGTTCTTC.

V gene TRBV9 combines with J gene TRBJ2-1, with 9 bases identical to TRBD1. V lost 3 bases and J lost 8; bases outside the gene matches: 6. This CDR3 region has 14 residues. Germline CDR1 SGDLS, CDR2 YYNGEE. The CDR3 bases are TGTGCCAGCAGCGCCGGGACAGGGACTCATGAGCAGTTCTTC. Translated, it gives CASSAGTGTHEQFF.

The J gene is TRBJ2-7, the V gene TRBV27, with 13 bases identical to TRBD2. Looked up from germline, CDR1 is MNHEY and CDR2 is SMNVEV (reference sequence). V lost 3 bases and J lost 6; bases outside the gene matches: 5. CDR3 length equals 15 residues. In nucleotides, the CDR3 is TGTGCCAGCAGTTTCCAGACTAGCGGGGGGTCCGAGCAGTACTTC. This gives the protein CASSFQTSGGSEQYF.

The J gene is TRBJ2-3, the V gene TRBV10-2; D gene unclear. The CDR3 is 13 residues long. V lost 7 bases to trimming and J lost 0 bases, with 8 bases between them. Germline CDR1 is WSHSY and CDR2 is SAAADI. Here the CDR3 DNA reads TGCGCCAGCACGTCGGACAGCACAGATACGCAGTATTTT. Protein product: CASTSDSTDTQYF.

The V and J genes are TRBV7-9 and TRBJ2-4; possible D gene TRBD2, 5 bases. CDR1 SEHNR and CDR2 FQNEAQ come from the germline V gene (reference sequence). Trimming removed 1 base from V and 8 bases from J, with 9 bases in between. The CDR3 totals 13 residues. The CDR3 loop reads CASSLGGVDIQYF. CDR3 DNA: TGTGCCAGCAGCTTAGGGGGAGTGGACATTCAGTACTTC.

The rearrangement uses TRBV7-6 and TRBJ1-4; D might be TRBD1 (5 bases). V was pared by 3 bases and J by 6 bases, with 14 bases between. Germline V gene lookup returns CDR1 SGHVS and CDR2 FNYEAQ. The CDR3 consists of 15 residues. As DNA, the CDR3 is TGTGCCAGCAGCTTGGGCCGGATGGGGGATGAAAAACTGTTTTTT. Protein: CASSLGRMGDEKLFF.

Remarks on this clone: One end of the junction varies from germline; a read error may be responsible. DNA of the CDR3: TGTGCTAGCAGCTTAGGCTGTAGCGGTGGGCTAGAGCAGTACTTC. It is translated as CASSLGCSGGLEQYF. The chain combines TRBV7-7 with TRBJ2-7; weak D call: TRBD2 (6 bases). The V gene's germline CDR1 is SSHAT and CDR2 FNYEAQ (reference sequence). The CDR3 covers 15 residues.

This rearrangement joins TRBV13 to TRBJ2-3; 8 bases are a match to TRBD2. V was clipped by 5 bases and J by 4 bases; unmatched bases: 17. From germline, CDR1 is PRHDT and CDR2 FYEKMQ (reference sequence). The CDR3 runs 18 residues. CDR3 sequence reads: CASSRGPSGHGAPDTQYF. In DNA form, the CDR3 reads TGTGCCAGCAGCCGGGGACCTAGCGGGCACGGAGCGCCAGATACGCAGTATTTT.

The V call is TRBV28, the J call TRBJ2-3; TRBD2 matches at 12 bases. The CDR3 runs to 20 residues. CDR1 and CDR2 from the germline V gene are MDHEN and SYDVKM. The V segment lost 3 bases and the J segment 1 base; nucleotides outside the gene matches: 14. The CDR3 DNA sequence: TGTGCCAGCAGTTTTGGGCCCGGGGCTAGCGGGAGGGCAGGCACAGATACGCAGTATTTT. Residues: CASSFGPGASGRAGTDTQYF.

The V and J genes are TRBV27 and TRBJ1-1; D might be TRBD1 (5 bases). Germline V gives CDR1 MNHEY, CDR2 SMNVEV (reference sequence). V lost 8 bases to trimming and J lost 5 bases, with 6 bases between them. This CDR3 contains 10 residues. The CDR3 DNA reads TGTGCCAGCGGGGGGACTGAAGCTTTCTTT. Translating it yields CASGGTEAFF.

The gene calls are TRBV27 and TRBJ2-3, with 7 bases fitting TRBD1. J was trimmed by 1 base and V by 3 bases; bases with no gene match: 4. CDR1 and CDR2 (germline): MNHEY, SMNVEV (reference sequence). This CDR3 spans 15 amino acids. The CDR3, as DNA: TGTGCCAGCAGTTTCACGACAGGGCGCACAGATACGCAGTATTTT. Its protein is CASSFTTGRTDTQYF.

J is TRBJ1-5 and V is TRBV5-1; TRBD1 aligns across 7 bases. CDR3 size: 13 residues. V trimming: 4 bases; J trimming: 5 bases; junction bases outside the gene matches: 3. The germline V gene encodes CDR1 SGHRS and CDR2 YFSETQ. CDR3 amino acids: CASSPTGHQPQHF. CDR3 nucleotides: TGCGCCAGCAGCCCGACAGGGCATCAGCCCCAGCATTTT.

The gene calls are TRBV27 and TRBJ2-7; D is tentatively TRBD1 or TRBD2 (7 bases each). Deletions cut 7 bases from V and 3 bases from J, with 19 bases between. The CDR3 sequence is 15 residues long. Germline assignment: CDR1 MNHEY and CDR2 SMNVEV (reference sequence). The CDR3, as DNA: TGTGCCAGCACTCCTGGGGGGGACAGCAACTACGAGCAGTACTTC. It translates to CASTPGGDSNYEQYF.

V is TRBV5-6 and J is TRBJ2-2; 7 bases line up with TRBD2. J lost 4 bases, V lost 6 bases, and 12 bases had no gene match. The CDR3 has 16 amino acids. CDR1 is SGHDT, CDR2 YYEEEE, per germline. Written as DNA, the CDR3 is TGTGCCAGCACCCCCCTGGGAGGGCCCGTCACCGGGGAGCTGTTTTTT. This sequence encodes CASTPLGGPVTGELFF.

The V gene is TRBV30, the J gene TRBJ1-6; TRBD1 is a possible D gene (5 bases). Deletions cut 3 bases from V and 7 bases from J, with 10 bases between. The CDR3 spans 13 residues. Germline V gives CDR1 GTSNPN, CDR2 SVGIG (reference sequence). For the CDR3, the DNA is TGTGCCTGGAGAACAGGAGGAAATTCACCCCTCCACTTT. It codes for CAWRTGGNSPLHF. The entire variable domain, with the rest obtained from reference TRBV30 and TRBJ1-6, is as follows: SQTIHQWPATLVQPVGSPLSLECTVEGTSNPNLYWYRQAAGRGLQLLFYSVGIGQISSEVPQNLSASRPQDRQFILSSKKLLLSDSGFYLCAWRTGGNSPLHFGNGTRLTVT.

The rearrangement joins TRBV4-3 to TRBJ1-2, with D possibly TRBD1 on 6 matching bases. The CDR3 has 18 residues. With 0 bases removed from V and 0 bases from J, the gap between germline ends came to 17 bases. Germline values: CDR1 LGHNA, CDR2 YSLEER. The CDR3 loop reads CASSQEGTPLGTNYGYTF. The CDR3 DNA reads as TGCGCCAGCAGCCAAGAAGGGACACCATTGGGGACTAACTATGGCTACACCTTC.

The chain joins TRBV10-1 to TRBJ1-5, with 7 bases fitting TRBD1. Germline lookup yields CDR1 WNHNN and CDR2 SYGVQD (reference sequence). V was clipped by 6 bases and J by 4 bases; unmatched bases: 9. There are 15 residues in the CDR3. The CDR3 DNA reads as TGCGCCAGCAGGGATGGGACAGTTAGAAATCAGCCCCAGCATTTT. The encoded protein is CASRDGTVRNQPQHF.